This T cell receptor beta chain was captured in a study of T cell responses to AZD1222 COVID-19 vaccine. Sequenced by immunoSEQ multiplex PCR; TCRdb stores in-frame clones only, minus some. The sample holds 90,000 to 120,000 clones; approximately 90% are singletons and the top ten take about 6.8%. The V end lost 1 base, the J end lost 5 bases, and 9 bases lay between the germline ends. CDR1 is SNHLY and CDR2 is FYNNEI in the germline V gene. The CDR3 is 13 residues long. A remark on this clone: The antigen remains unidentified.

Findings and limits, study-wide: Repertoire sampling happened only post peak T cell response.

The sample was peripheral blood, taken 28 days after the second AZD1222 dose. This TCR derives from an adult who received the AZD1222 COVID-19 vaccine. The chain has TRBV2 and TRBJ2-7, with D unresolved. In nucleotides, the CDR3 is TGTGCCAGCAGTGAAGGGCACTGGGACGAGCAGTACTTC. The encoded protein is CASSEGHWDEQYF. The complete variable domain, with remaining parts taken from reference TRBV2 and TRBJ2-7, reads EPEVTQTPSHQVTQMGQEVILRCVPISNHLYFYWYRQILGQKVEFLVSFYNNEISEKSEIFDDQFSVERPDGSNFTLKIRSTKLEDSAMYFCASSEGHWDEQYFGPGTRLTVT.